A single sample gave rise to the 28 T cell receptor beta chains below, sequenced in a study of cytomegalovirus exposure and HLA in healthy donors. In the PCR, 60 Vbeta and 13 Jbeta primers were used. Measured with immunoSEQ multiplex PCR; TCRdb has only the in-frame clones, and not every one. This table has roughly 150,000 clones, around 80% appearing once. Source material: PBMCs. The source is a male donor in good health and CMV-seronegative.

The chain uses TRBV7-6 and TRBJ1-3, with 7 bases fitting TRBD1. Per the germline V gene, CDR1 is SGHVS and CDR2 is FNYEAQ. There are 15 residues in the CDR3. The V gene end was trimmed by 4 bases and the J gene end by 1 base; junction bases not matched to a gene: 4. This CDR3 is CASSSGQTSGNTIYF. The DNA of the CDR3 is TGTGCCAGCAGCTCGGGACAGACATCTGGAAACACCATATATTTT.

This rearrangement joins TRBV27 to TRBJ2-1; TRBD2 aligns across 9 bases. Looked up from germline, CDR1 is MNHEY and CDR2 is SMNVEV (reference sequence). J gave up 7 bases and V 6 bases, and 7 bases lay outside the gene matches. The length of the CDR3 is 14 residues. CDR3 nucleotides: TGTGCCAGCAGCTTAGCGGGGGCGGGGAATGAGCAGTTCTTC. It codes for CASSLAGAGNEQFF.

Notes on this clone: The same CDR3 can be traced to other DNA sequences in this sample. The chain combines TRBV4-1 with TRBJ2-1, with 15 bases fitting TRBD2. CDR1 and CDR2 from the germline V gene are MGHRA and YSYEKL. The length of the CDR3 is 16 residues. V was pared by 4 bases and J by 8 bases, with 6 bases of the junction left unmatched. The CDR3: CASSLRTSGGADEQFF. CDR3 sequence (DNA): TGCGCCAGCAGCCTTCGGACTAGCGGGGGGGCAGATGAGCAGTTCTTC.

In its sample, this clone was seen a few times. The chain uses TRBV2 and TRBJ1-6; 9 nucleotides align to TRBD1. V gave up 7 bases and J gave up 5 bases; unmatched junction bases: 3. The CDR3 runs 14 residues. The germline V gene has CDR1 SNHLY and CDR2 FYNNEI. The CDR3 protein is CASMRQGDNSPLHF. CDR3 DNA sequence: TGTGCCAGCATGCGACAGGGGGATAATTCACCCCTCCACTTT.

The rearrangement uses TRBV28 and TRBJ1-2; no firm D call. The CDR3 spans 15 residues. Germline V CDR1 and CDR2: MDHEN, SYDVKM. Between the trimmed V and J ends, which lost 6 bases and 8 bases, there was a span of 22 bases. CDR3 protein: CASRTVGGSLGGYTF. The CDR3 nucleotides are TGTGCCAGCAGAACGGTCGGAGGGTCCTTGGGGGGCTACACCTTC.

This clone was seen only a few times. The J gene is TRBJ2-1, the V gene TRBV5-1; D might be TRBD1 (5 bases). CDR3 length equals 16 residues. V lost 3 bases to trimming and J lost 0 bases, with 13 bases between them. The germline CDR1 and CDR2 sequences are SGHRS and YFSETQ. CDR3 region: CASSSFRDYSYNEQFF. Here the CDR3 DNA reads TGCGCCAGCAGCTCTTTCAGGGATTACTCCTACAATGAGCAGTTCTTC.

The chain carries TRBV27 and TRBJ2-3; no clear D gene. V was shortened by 3 bases and J by 1 base, with 8 bases between the two germline ends. This CDR3 has 14 amino acids. The germline V gene encodes CDR1 MNHEY and CDR2 SMNVEV (reference sequence). The DNA for the CDR3 is TGTGCCAGCAGTTTGACTTGGCGCACAGATACGCAGTATTTT. This gives the protein CASSLTWRTDTQYF.

CDR3 loop: CAISDPDSTKYEQYF. The CDR3 bases are TGTGCCATCAGTGACCCGGACAGCACTAAGTACGAGCAGTACTTC. V gene TRBV10-3 combines with J gene TRBJ2-7; the D gene is possibly TRBD1 (6 bases). Trimming removed 3 bases from V and 4 bases from J, with 16 bases in between. This CDR3 is 15 amino acids long. The germline CDR1 and CDR2 sequences are ENHRY and SYGVKD.

This sequence joins TRBV12-5 and TRBJ2-5, with TRBD2 identical over 7 bases. V lost 6 bases, J lost 3 bases, and 7 bases stayed unmatched. This CDR3 comprises 14 residues. Per the germline V gene, CDR1 is LGHNT and CDR2 is FRNRAP. CDR3 amino acids: CASGNGLVEETQYF. CDR3 bases: TGTGCTAGTGGGAATGGACTAGTCGAAGAGACCCAGTACTTC.

This sequence joins TRBV19 and TRBJ1-2, with D possibly being TRBD1 (5 bases). CDR3 length equals 11 residues. The germline CDR1 and CDR2 sequences are LNHDA and SQIVND (reference sequence). CDR3 in amino acids: CGSGGEPGYTF. The CDR3 bases are TGTGGAAGCGGGGGGGAACCTGGCTACACCTTC. Looking up the rest from reference TRBV19 and TRBJ1-2 gives the full variable domain: DGGITQSPKYLFRKEGQNVTLSCEQNLNHDAMYWYRQDPGQGLRLIYYSQIVNDFQKGDIAEGYSVSREKKESFPLTVTSAQKNPTAFYLCGSGGEPGYTFGSGTRLTVV.

The chain couples TRBV10-3 to TRBJ2-7; 9 bases fit TRBD1. CDR3 length equals 17 residues. The V and J ends lost 4 bases and 2 bases, in that order; junction bases with no gene match: 12. CDR1 is ENHRY, CDR2 SYGVKD, per germline. The CDR3 DNA sequence: TGTGCCATCAGTGCGTCCCCAGGACAGGGGTTAACCTACGAGCAGTACTTC. This codes for CAISASPGQGLTYEQYF.

V and J are TRBV27 and TRBJ1-1, with 9 bases identical to TRBD1. This CDR3 contains 17 residues. Germline V CDR1 and CDR2: MNHEY, SMNVEV (reference sequence). The V gene end was trimmed by 5 bases and the J gene end by 4 bases; junction bases not matched to a gene: 14. The CDR3 loop is CASSPGTGMWKGTEAFF. The CDR3, as DNA: TGTGCCAGCAGTCCCGGGACAGGGATGTGGAAAGGCACTGAAGCTTTCTTT.

The rearrangement uses TRBV5-1 and TRBJ1-2, with TRBD1 identical over 8 bases. The CDR3 runs 14 residues. Germline values: CDR1 SGHRS, CDR2 YFSETQ. V trimming: 4 bases; J trimming: 4 bases; junction bases outside the gene matches: 6. CDR3 nucleotides: TGCGCCAGCAGCCCGGGACAGGAACTCTATGGCTACACCTTC. It is translated as CASSPGQELYGYTF.

The V gene is TRBV6-6, the J gene TRBJ1-5; 8 nucleotides match TRBD1. The length of the CDR3 is 16 residues. The germline CDR1 and CDR2 sequences are MNHNY and SVGAGI (reference sequence). The trim removed 5 bases at V and 3 bases at J, leaving 9 bases unmatched. As DNA, the CDR3 is TGTGCCAGCAGTACAGGACAGGGCTTTATCAATCAGCCCCAGCATTTT. It yields the protein CASSTGQGFINQPQHF.

The rearrangement uses TRBV27 and TRBJ1-6; maybe TRBD1 (5 bases). This CDR3 spans 16 amino acids. The V and J ends lost 6 bases and 2 bases respectively, with 14 bases between them. Germline assignment: CDR1 MNHEY and CDR2 SMNVEV (reference sequence). The CDR3 DNA sequence: TGTGCCAGCAGCCCTAGCGTGGGACCCTATAATTCACCCCTCCACTTT. This encodes CASSPSVGPYNSPLHF.

The rearrangement uses TRBV5-6 and TRBJ2-7; D perhaps matches TRBD1 (6 bases). CDR3 size: 15 residues. Germline assignment: CDR1 SGHDT and CDR2 YYEEEE. V lost 4 bases and J 1 base, leaving 15 bases between the germline ends. Written as DNA, the CDR3 is TGTGCCAGCAGCGGGGGCCTGGGAGCATCCTACGAGCAGTACTTC. It translates to CASSGGLGASYEQYF.

The V gene is TRBV7-7, the J gene TRBJ2-5; 7 bases are shared with TRBD2. V gave up 5 bases and J gave up 5 bases; unmatched junction bases: 8. CDR1 SSHAT and CDR2 FNYEAQ come from the germline V gene (reference sequence). The CDR3 has 14 amino acids. CDR3 DNA: TGTGCCAGCAGCACACGACGGGGAGGGGAGACCCAGTACTTC. This codes for CASSTRRGGETQYF. Looking up the rest from reference TRBV7-7 and TRBJ2-5 gives the full variable domain: GAGVSQSPRYKVTKRGQDVTLRCDPISSHATLYWYQQALGQGPEFLTYFNYEAQPDKSGLPSDRFSAERPEGSISTLTIQRTEQRDSAMYRCASSTRRGGETQYFGPGTRLLVL.

J is TRBJ1-2 and V is TRBV18, with a possible D match to TRBD1 (6 bases). CDR3 length: 13 amino acids. Germline V lookup: CDR1 KGHSH, CDR2 LQKENI. V lost 6 bases to trimming and J lost 5 bases, with 13 bases between them. The CDR3 here is CASSEGDGYGYTF. CDR3 DNA sequence: TGTGCCAGCTCCGAGGGGGATGGATATGGCTACACCTTC.

The rearrangement joins TRBV7-9 to TRBJ2-5; TRBD2 aligns across 9 bases. The J call is uncertain, as TRBJ2-7 better fits the DNA end. The CDR3 spans 15 residues. In germline, CDR1 is SEHNR, CDR2 FQNEAQ (reference sequence). Here the CDR3 DNA reads TGTGCCAGCAGCTCCGGACTAGCGCGTTCCTACGAGCAGTACTTC. Its protein product is CASSSGLARSYEQYF.

The V and J genes are TRBV27 and TRBJ1-2; 7 nucleotides align to TRBD1. V was clipped by 5 bases and J by 4 bases; unmatched bases: 7. In germline, CDR1 is MNHEY, CDR2 SMNVEV (reference sequence). This CDR3 contains 14 residues. This CDR3 reads CASSPQTGPYGYTF. The CDR3, as DNA: TGTGCCAGCAGTCCCCAGACAGGGCCCTATGGCTACACCTTC.

This clone was counted a few times. The chain is built from TRBV7-9 and TRBJ2-7; 7 bases line up with TRBD2. The CDR3 has 17 residues. Germline CDR1 SEHNR, CDR2 FQNEAQ (reference sequence). V lost 2 bases to trimming and J lost 2 bases; unmatched junction nucleotides: 12. The CDR3 protein is CASSLRGGFEGTYEQYF. DNA of the CDR3: TGTGCCAGCAGCTTAAGGGGAGGGTTTGAAGGGACCTACGAGCAGTACTTC.

This clone showed up just once. This chain uses TRBV30 with TRBJ1-1; D possibly corresponds to TRBD1 (6 bases). Deletions cut 4 bases from V and 2 bases from J, with 11 bases between. CDR3 length equals 13 residues. Per germline, CDR1 GTSNPN and CDR2 SVGIG (reference sequence). CDR3: CAWTRGLNTEAFF. Written as DNA, the CDR3 is TGTGCCTGGACGCGGGGGCTCAACACTGAAGCTTTCTTT.

V gene TRBV29-1 combines with J gene TRBJ2-5; D gene unclear. Between the trimmed V and J ends, which lost 6 bases and 5 bases, there was a span of 7 bases. Germline-derived CDR1 and CDR2 are SQVTM and ANQGSEA. The CDR3 runs 10 residues. CDR3 loop: CSVQLETQYF. The CDR3 nucleotides read TGCAGCGTCCAGTTGGAGACCCAGTACTTC.

The chain employs TRBV5-1 and TRBJ1-5, with 12 bases aligning to TRBD1. V lost 0 bases, J lost 10 bases, and 5 bases stayed unmatched. This CDR3 has 15 amino acids. Germline-derived CDR1 and CDR2 are SGHRS and YFSETQ. The CDR3 loop reads CASSLGGTGGGPQHF. CDR3 DNA: TGCGCCAGCAGCTTGGGGGGGACAGGGGGCGGTCCCCAGCATTTT. Full variable domain (missing parts from reference TRBV5-1 and TRBJ1-5): KAGVTQTPRYLIKTRGQQVTLSCSPISGHRSVSWYQQTPGQGLQFLFEYFSETQRNKGNFPGRFSGRQFSNSRSEMNVSTLELGDSALYLCASSLGGTGGGPQHFGDGTRLSIL.

The chain carries TRBV5-4 and TRBJ1-1; the D gene is possibly TRBD1 (6 bases). Germline values: CDR1 SGHNT, CDR2 YYREEE (reference sequence). Trimming took off 5 bases at V and 0 bases at J, with 11 bases between the two ends. The CDR3 consists of 14 residues. CDR3 nucleotides: TGTGCCAGCAGAATGGGGGCCATGAACACTGAAGCTTTCTTT. Protein product: CASRMGAMNTEAFF.

The chain carries TRBV29-1 and TRBJ1-1, with a tentative D call TRBD1 (5 bases). The germline V gene encodes CDR1 SQVTM and CDR2 ANQGSEA. CDR3 length equals 15 residues. V was shortened by 5 bases and J by 5 bases, with 21 bases between the two germline ends. CDR3: CSVSRGKGTWTEAFF. As DNA, the CDR3 is TGCAGCGTTTCGCGGGGGAAAGGAACGTGGACTGAAGCTTTCTTT.

The chain combines TRBV6-1 with TRBJ1-5, with 7 bases fitting TRBD1. Trimming removed 4 bases from V and 0 bases from J; junction bases left unmatched: 3. CDR3 length: 15 amino acids. The germline V gene has CDR1 MNHNS and CDR2 SASEGT. CDR3: CASSGGTDSNQPQHF. DNA for the CDR3: TGTGCCAGCAGTGGGGGGACAGATAGCAATCAGCCCCAGCATTTT.

The chain is built from TRBV2 and TRBJ2-7; D call uncertain. Trimming pared 7 bases from V and 0 bases from J, leaving 16 bases between. The CDR3 is 15 residues long. The germline V gene encodes CDR1 SNHLY and CDR2 FYNNEI. The CDR3, as DNA: TGTGCCAGCATCTCCTGGCCCCACAGCTCCTACGAGCAGTACTTC. This translates into CASISWPHSSYEQYF.